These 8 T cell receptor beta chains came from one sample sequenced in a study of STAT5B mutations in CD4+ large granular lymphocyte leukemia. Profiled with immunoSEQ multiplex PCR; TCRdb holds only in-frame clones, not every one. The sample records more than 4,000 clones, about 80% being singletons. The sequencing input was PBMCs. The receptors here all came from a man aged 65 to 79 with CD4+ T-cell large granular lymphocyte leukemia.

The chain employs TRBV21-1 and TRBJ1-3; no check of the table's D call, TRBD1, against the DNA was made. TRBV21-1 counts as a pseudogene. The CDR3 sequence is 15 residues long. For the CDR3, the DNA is TGTGCCAGCAGCAAACCTCGGACAGGTCGAAACACCATATATTTT. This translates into CASSKPRTGRNTIYF.

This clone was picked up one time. CDR3: CASSLLLTTYNEQFF. In DNA, the CDR3 is TGTGCCAGCAGCTTACTTCTTACAACCTACAATGAGCAGTTCTTC. The V and J genes are TRBV11-3 and TRBJ2-1; D gene uncertain. V lost 2 bases, J lost 2 bases, and 10 bases lay in between. The CDR3 covers 15 residues. Germline CDR1 is SGHNT and CDR2 is YENEEA.

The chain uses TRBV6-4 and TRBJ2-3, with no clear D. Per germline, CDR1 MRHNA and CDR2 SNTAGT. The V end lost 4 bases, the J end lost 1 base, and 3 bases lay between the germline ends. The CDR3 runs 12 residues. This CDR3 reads CASSAGTDTQYF. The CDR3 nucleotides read TGTGCCAGCAGTGCGGGCACAGATACGCAGTATTTT.

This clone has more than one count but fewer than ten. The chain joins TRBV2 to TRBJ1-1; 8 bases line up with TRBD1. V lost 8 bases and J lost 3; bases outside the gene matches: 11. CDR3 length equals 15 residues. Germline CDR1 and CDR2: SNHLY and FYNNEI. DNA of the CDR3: TGTGCCAGCGGGGTTCCAGGGGGCGGTTACACTGAAGCTTTCTTT. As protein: CASGVPGGGYTEAFF.

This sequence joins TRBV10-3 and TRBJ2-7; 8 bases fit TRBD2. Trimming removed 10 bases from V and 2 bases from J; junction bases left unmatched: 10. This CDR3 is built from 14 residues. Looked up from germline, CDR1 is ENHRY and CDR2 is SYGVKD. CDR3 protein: CATHSSGTTYEQYF. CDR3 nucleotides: TGTGCCACCCATAGTAGCGGGACCACCTACGAGCAGTACTTC.

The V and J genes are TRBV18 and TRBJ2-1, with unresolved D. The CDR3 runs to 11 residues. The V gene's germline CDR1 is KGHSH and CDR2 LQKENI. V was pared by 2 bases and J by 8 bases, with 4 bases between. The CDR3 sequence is CASSPADEQFF. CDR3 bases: TGTGCCAGCTCACCAGCCGATGAGCAGTTCTTC.

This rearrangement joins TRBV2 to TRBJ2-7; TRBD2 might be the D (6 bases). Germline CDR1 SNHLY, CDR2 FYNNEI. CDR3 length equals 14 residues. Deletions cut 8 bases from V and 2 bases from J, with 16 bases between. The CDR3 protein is CASQDAGKPYEQYF. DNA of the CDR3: TGTGCCAGCCAGGACGCGGGAAAACCCTACGAGCAGTACTTC.

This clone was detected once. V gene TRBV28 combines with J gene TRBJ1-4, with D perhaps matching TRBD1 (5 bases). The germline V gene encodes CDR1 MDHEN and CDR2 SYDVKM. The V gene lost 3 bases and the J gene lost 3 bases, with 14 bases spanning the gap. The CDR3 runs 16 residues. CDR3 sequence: CASSFLPRGPNEKLFF. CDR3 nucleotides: TGTGCCAGCAGTTTCCTGCCAAGGGGCCCTAATGAAAAACTGTTTTTT.